This T cell receptor (beta chain) is from a study of OX40 agonist ivuxolimab in advanced cancers. As for this clone: The target antigen is unknown.

Sequencing was performed with immunoSEQ multiplex PCR; in TCRdb, only in-frame clones are kept and a portion is missing. The sample records more than 15,000 clones, roughly four fifths being singletons. Overall study findings and caveats: By week 6 at 0.1 to 3.0 mg/kg, blood CD4+ and CD8+ T cells had expanded clonally. Some patients who did not respond also had low normalized T-cell clonal expansion. In general, CD8+ T cells held more expanded clones than CD4+ did, on average.

CDR3 size: 16 residues. Germline loops: CDR1 GTSNPN, CDR2 SVGIG (reference sequence). With 1 base clipped from V and 3 bases from J, the junction kept 7 bases outside the gene matches. Here the sequenced sample was CD4+ or CD8+ T cells sorted from blood, taken in a trial of the OX40 agonist ivuxolimab. This chain links TRBV30 with TRBJ2-2; 8 nucleotides align to TRBD1. This TCR came from an adult with an advanced solid tumor such as melanoma, head and neck, liver or kidney cancer. The CDR3 nucleotides are TGTGCCTGGAGTGCCAGGGACAGGACCTACACCGGGGAGCTGTTTTTT. It translates to CAWSARDRTYTGELFF.